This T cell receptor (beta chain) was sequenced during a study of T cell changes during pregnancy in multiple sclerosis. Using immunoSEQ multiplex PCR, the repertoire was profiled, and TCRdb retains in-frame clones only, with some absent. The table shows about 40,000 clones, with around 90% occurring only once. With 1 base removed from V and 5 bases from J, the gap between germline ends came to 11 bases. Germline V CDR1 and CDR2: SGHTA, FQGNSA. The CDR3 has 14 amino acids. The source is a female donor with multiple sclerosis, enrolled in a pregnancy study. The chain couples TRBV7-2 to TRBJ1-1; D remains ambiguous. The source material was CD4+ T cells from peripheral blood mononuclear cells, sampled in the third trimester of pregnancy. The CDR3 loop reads CASSLERRSTEAFF. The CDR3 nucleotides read TGTGCCAGCAGCTTAGAACGGCGGTCGACTGAAGCTTTCTTT.